This T cell receptor beta chain was identified during a study of blood T cell repertoires in COVID-19. The overall study: The origin of the acute and convalescent COVID-19 samples was the United States, Italy and Spain. From T cells, B-cell-depleted T cells, or PBMCs came the material, which was cDNA or gDNA.

Original analysis: Estimated nucleated cell counts came from reference gene primer amplification. TCRdb's table, derived via immunoSEQ multiplex PCR, lists solely in-frame clones and lacks some. The V and J calls and the clone size are those of that table, but D and trimming were determined from the DNA. The sample gives 90,000 to 130,000 clones, less than 85% of which show up once; 3% to 4.5% is in the top ten. The V gene end was trimmed by 7 bases and the J gene end by 2 bases; junction bases not matched to a gene: 13. From germline, CDR1 is MDHEN and CDR2 SYDVKM. The CDR3 runs 16 residues. The J gene is TRBJ2-7, the V gene TRBV28, with TRBD2 matching 8 bases. The source material was peripheral blood. This clonotype was sampled from an elderly woman with acute or convalescent COVID-19. The chain's CDR3 is CASTTIGRDNPYEQYF. CDR3 sequence (DNA): TGTGCCAGCACCACAATCGGGAGGGATAATCCCTACGAGCAGTACTTC.